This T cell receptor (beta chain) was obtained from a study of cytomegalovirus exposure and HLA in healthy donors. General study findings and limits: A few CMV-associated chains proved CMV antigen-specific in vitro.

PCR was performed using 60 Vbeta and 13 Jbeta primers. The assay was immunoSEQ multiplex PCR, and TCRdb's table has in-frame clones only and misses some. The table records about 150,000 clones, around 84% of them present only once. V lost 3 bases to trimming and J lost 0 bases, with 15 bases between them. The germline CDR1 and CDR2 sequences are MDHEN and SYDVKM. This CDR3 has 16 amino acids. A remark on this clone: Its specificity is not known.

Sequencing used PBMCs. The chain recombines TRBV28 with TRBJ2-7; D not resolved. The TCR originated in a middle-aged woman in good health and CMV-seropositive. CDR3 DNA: TGTGCCAGCAGTTTTAATCTTGTGAATAGCTCCTACGAGCAGTACTTC. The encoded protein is CASSFNLVNSSYEQYF.